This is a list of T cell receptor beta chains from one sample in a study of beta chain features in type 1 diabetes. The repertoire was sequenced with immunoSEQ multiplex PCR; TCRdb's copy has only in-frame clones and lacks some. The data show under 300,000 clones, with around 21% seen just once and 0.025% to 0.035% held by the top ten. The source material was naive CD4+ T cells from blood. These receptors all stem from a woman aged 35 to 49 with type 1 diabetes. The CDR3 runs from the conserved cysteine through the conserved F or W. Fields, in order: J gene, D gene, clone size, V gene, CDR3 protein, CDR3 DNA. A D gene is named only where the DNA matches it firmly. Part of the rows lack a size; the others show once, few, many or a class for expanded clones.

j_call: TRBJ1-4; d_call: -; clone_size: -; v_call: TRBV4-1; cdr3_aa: CASSLGPQGYEKLFF; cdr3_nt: TGCGCCAGCAGCCTAGGGCCTCAGGGGTATGAAAAACTGTTTTTT
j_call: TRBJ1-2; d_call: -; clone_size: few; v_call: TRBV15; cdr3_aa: CATSAPGANYGYTF; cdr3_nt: TGTGCCACCAGCGCCCCTGGAGCTAACTATGGCTACACCTTC
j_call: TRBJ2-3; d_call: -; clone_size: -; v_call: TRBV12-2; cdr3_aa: CASRLERVSTDTQYF; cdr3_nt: TGTGCAAGTCGCTTAGAGCGGGTTAGCACAGATACGCAGTATTTT
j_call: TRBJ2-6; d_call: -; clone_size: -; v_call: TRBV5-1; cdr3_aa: CASSRYTFSGANVLTF; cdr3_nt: TGCGCCAGCAGCAGATACACATTCTCTGGGGCCAACGTCCTGACTTTC
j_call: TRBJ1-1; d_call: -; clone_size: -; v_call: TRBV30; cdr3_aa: CAWSPQPGTEAFF; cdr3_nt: TGTGCCTGGAGTCCCCAGCCAGGGACTGAAGCTTTCTTT
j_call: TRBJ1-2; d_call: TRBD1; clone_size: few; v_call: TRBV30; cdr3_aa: CAWSVYPRTGNYGYTF; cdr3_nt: TGTGCCTGGAGTGTATACCCCCGGACAGGCAACTATGGCTACACCTTC
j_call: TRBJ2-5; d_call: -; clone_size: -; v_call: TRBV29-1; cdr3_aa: CSVDRDQETQYF; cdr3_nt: TGCAGCGTTGACAGGGACCAAGAGACCCAGTACTTC
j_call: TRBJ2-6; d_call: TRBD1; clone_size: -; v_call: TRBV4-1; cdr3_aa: CASSSRTGSVFGANVLTF; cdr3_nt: TGCGCCAGCAGCTCACGGACAGGCTCGGTGTTCGGGGCCAACGTCCTGACTTTC
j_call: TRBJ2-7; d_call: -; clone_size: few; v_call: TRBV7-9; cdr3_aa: CASSLNYPSYEQYF; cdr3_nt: TGTGCCAGCAGCTTAAACTACCCTTCCTACGAGCAGTACTTC
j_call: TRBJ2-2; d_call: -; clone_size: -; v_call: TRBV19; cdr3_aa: CASSIGAQGTGELFF; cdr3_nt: TGTGCCAGTAGTATCGGGGCCCAGGGGACCGGGGAGCTGTTTTTT
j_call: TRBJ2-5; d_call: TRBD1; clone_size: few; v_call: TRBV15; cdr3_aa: CATSMGQYQETQYF; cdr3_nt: TGTGCCACCAGCATGGGACAGTACCAAGAGACCCAGTACTTC
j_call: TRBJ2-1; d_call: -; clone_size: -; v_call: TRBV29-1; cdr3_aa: CSVVRGNEQFF; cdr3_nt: TGCAGCGTTGTCCGCGGAAATGAGCAGTTCTTC
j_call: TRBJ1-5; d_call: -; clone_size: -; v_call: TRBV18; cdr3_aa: CASSPTGSNNQPQHF; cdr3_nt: TGTGCCAGCTCTCCTACAGGGAGTAACAATCAGCCCCAGCATTTT
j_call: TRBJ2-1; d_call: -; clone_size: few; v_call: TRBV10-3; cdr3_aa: CAISSGPGSLSGEQFF; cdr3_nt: TGTGCCATCAGTTCAGGACCGGGGAGTCTTAGCGGTGAGCAGTTCTTC
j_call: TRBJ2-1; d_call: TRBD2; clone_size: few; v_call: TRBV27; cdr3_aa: CASSFLAGGPDEQFF; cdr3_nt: TGTGCCAGCAGTTTCCTAGCGGGGGGGCCGGATGAGCAGTTCTTC
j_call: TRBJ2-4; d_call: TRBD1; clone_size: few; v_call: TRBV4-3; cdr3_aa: CASSHATGAGIQYF; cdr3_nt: TGCGCCAGCAGCCATGCTACAGGGGCCGGCATTCAGTACTTC
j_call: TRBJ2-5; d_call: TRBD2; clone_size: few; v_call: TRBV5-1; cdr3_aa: CASSSSSGSYQETQYF; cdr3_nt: TGCGCCAGCAGCTCTTCTAGCGGGTCGTACCAAGAGACCCAGTACTTC
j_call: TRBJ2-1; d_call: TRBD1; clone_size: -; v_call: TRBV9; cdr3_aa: CASSVVAGGSYNEQFF; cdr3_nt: TGTGCCAGCAGCGTAGTCGCAGGGGGCTCCTACAATGAGCAGTTCTTC
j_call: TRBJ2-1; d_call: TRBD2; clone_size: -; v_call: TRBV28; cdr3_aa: CASSVTSGRVNEQFF; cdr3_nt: TGTGCCAGCAGTGTGACTAGCGGGAGGGTTAATGAGCAGTTCTTC
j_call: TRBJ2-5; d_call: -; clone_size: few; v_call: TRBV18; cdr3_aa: CASSRAQQETQYF; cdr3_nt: TGTGCCAGCTCACGGGCGCAGCAAGAGACCCAGTACTTC
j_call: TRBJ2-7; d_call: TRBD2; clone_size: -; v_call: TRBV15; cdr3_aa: CATSRDRQPVAGGPVHEQYF; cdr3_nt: TGTGCCACCAGCAGAGATCGTCAGCCGGTAGCGGGGGGGCCGGTCCACGAGCAGTACTTC
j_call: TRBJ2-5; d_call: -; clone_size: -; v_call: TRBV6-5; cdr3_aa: CASTQGGTQYF; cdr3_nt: TGTGCCAGCACACAGGGTGGGACCCAGTACTTC
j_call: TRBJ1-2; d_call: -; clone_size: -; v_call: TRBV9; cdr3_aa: CASSVARGYGYTF; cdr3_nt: TGTGCCAGCAGCGTAGCCCGAGGTTATGGCTACACCTTC
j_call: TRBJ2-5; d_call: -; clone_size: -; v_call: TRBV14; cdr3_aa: CASSPDKSQETQYF; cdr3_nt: TGTGCCAGCAGCCCGGACAAGTCCCAAGAGACCCAGTACTTC
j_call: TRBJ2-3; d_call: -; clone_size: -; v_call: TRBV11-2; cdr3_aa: CASSFQGPSTDTQYF; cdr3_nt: TGTGCCAGCAGCTTTCAGGGTCCTAGCACAGATACGCAGTATTTT
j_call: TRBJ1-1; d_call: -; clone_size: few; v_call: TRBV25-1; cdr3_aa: CASSVGLSGTEAFF; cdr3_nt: TGTGCCAGCAGTGTGGGCCTATCGGGGACTGAAGCTTTCTTT
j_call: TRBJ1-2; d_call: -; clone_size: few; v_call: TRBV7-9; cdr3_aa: CASSRDWEGYTF; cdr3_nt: TGTGCCAGCAGCCGCGACTGGGAGGGCTACACCTTC
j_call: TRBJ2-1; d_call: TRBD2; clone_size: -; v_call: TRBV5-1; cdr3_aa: CASSRLGRDSYNEQFF; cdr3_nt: TGCGCCAGCAGCCGTCTAGGGAGGGACTCCTACAATGAGCAGTTCTTC
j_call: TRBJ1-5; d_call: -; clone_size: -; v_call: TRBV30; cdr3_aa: CAWSVPGLNQPQHF; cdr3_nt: TGTGCCTGGAGTGTCCCAGGGCTCAATCAGCCCCAGCATTTT
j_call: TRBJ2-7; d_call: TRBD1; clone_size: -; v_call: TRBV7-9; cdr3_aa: CASSVGQPYEQYF; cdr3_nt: TGTGCCAGCAGCGTGGGACAGCCCTACGAGCAGTACTTC
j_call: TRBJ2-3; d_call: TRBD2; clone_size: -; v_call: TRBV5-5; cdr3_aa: CASSSSSGGSTDTQYF; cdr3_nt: TGTGCCAGCAGCTCCTCTAGCGGGGGTAGCACAGATACGCAGTATTTT
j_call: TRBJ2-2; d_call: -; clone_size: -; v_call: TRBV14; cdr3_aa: CASSPSNTGELFF; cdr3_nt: TGTGCCAGCAGCCCTTCGAACACCGGGGAGCTGTTTTTT
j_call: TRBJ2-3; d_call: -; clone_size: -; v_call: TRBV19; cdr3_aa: CASSRGLLNTDTQYF; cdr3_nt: TGTGCCAGTAGTCGCGGACTTTTAAACACAGATACGCAGTATTTT
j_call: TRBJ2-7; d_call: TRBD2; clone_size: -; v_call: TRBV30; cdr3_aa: CAWKLAGGPTSTEQYF; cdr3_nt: TGTGCCTGGAAACTAGCGGGAGGGCCAACCTCTACCGAGCAGTACTTC
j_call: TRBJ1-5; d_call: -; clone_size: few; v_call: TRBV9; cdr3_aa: CASSVTGSENQPQHF; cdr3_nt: TGTGCCAGCAGCGTTACAGGGTCGGAAAATCAGCCCCAGCATTTT
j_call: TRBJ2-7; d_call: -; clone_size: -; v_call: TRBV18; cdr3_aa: CASSLEPGGPGQYF; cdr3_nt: TGTGCCAGCTCCCTGGAACCGGGGGGCCCGGGGCAGTACTTC
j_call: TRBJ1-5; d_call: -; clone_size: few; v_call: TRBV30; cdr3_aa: CAWSVGVSQPQHF; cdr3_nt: TGTGCCTGGAGTGTCGGGGTTTCCCAGCCCCAGCATTTT
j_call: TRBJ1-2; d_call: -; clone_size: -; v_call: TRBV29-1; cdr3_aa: CSVLDSNGYTF; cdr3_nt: TGCAGCGTCCTGGACAGTAACGGCTACACCTTC
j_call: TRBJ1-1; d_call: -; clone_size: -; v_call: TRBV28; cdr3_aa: CASHPSTRAAEAFF; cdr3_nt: TGTGCCAGCCACCCCTCGACGAGGGCGGCTGAAGCTTTCTTT
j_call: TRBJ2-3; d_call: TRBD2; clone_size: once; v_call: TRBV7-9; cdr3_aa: CASSLGGRPDTQYF; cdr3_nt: TGTGCCAGCAGCTTAGGCGGGAGGCCCGATACGCAGTATTTT
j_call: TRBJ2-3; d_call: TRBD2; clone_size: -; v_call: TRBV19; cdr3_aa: CASSPLAESTDTQYF; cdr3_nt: TGTGCCAGTAGTCCACTAGCGGAAAGCACAGATACGCAGTATTTT
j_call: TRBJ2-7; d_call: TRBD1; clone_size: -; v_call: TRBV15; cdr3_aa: CATSSRDRGPYEQYF; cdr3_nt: TGTGCCACCAGCAGCCGGGACAGGGGCCCCTACGAGCAGTACTTC
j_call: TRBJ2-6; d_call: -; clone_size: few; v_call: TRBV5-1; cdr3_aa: CASSWEGAGANVLTF; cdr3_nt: TGCGCCAGCAGCTGGGAAGGGGCTGGGGCCAACGTCCTGACTTTC
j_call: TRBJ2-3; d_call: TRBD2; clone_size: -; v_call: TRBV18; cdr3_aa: CASSSTGGGLGTDTQYF; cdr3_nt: TGTGCCAGCTCATCGACCGGAGGCGGACTAGGCACAGATACGCAGTATTTT
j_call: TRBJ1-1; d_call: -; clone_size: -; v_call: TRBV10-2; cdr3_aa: CASSGLPQGPEAFF; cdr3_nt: TGCGCCAGCAGTGGACTCCCACAGGGACCTGAAGCTTTCTTT